The rows below give T cell receptor beta chains drawn from one sample of a study of CD8+ T cells in alopecia areata. Sequenced by immunoSEQ multiplex PCR; TCRdb stores in-frame clones only, minus some. Among over 250,000 clones listed, roughly 60% were seen once. Sequencing was performed on CD4+ T cells sorted from blood, taken between weeks 51 and 54, from a patient treated with tofacitinib. These receptors all come from a human donor with alopecia areata. Both conserved end residues are part of each CDR3. Each record gives: D gene, CDR3 length, clone size, V gene, J gene, CDR3 DNA, CDR3 protein. The D gene is left open where the match is weak. The size of a clone is reported for some rows only, either as once, few or many, or as a class for expanded clones.

TRBD1	14	-	TRBV7-2	TRBJ1-6	TGTGCCAGCAAGCCCCACAGGGGAGGATCACCCCTCCACTTT	CASKPHRGGSPLHF
-	13	-	TRBV30	TRBJ1-6	TGTGCCTGGAGGACGGAGATTTGGTCACCCCTCCACTTT	CAWRTEIWSPLHF
TRBD2	13	-	TRBV6-6	TRBJ2-1	TGTGCCAGCGGGCTAGCGGGGTTGAATGAGCAGTTCTTC	CASGLAGLNEQFF
-	15	few	TRBV29-1	TRBJ2-1	TGCAGCGTTGAGAGCGCACACACATCCTACAATGAGCAGTTCTTC	CSVESAHTSYNEQFF
TRBD1	14	-	TRBV29-1	TRBJ2-5	TGCAGCGTGGCCCCGGGACAGGGACAAGAGACCCAGTACTTC	CSVAPGQGQETQYF
-	13	-	TRBV29-1	TRBJ2-6	TGCAGCGTTGTCGTCTCTGGGGCCAACGTCCTGACTTTC	CSVVVSGANVLTF
-	12	once	TRBV15	TRBJ1-1	TGTGCCACCAGCATTCTGAACACTGAAGCTTTCTTT	CATSILNTEAFF
-	14	-	TRBV29-1	TRBJ1-2	TGCAGCGTTGCAGTCACGCCGACTAACTATGGCTACACCTTC	CSVAVTPTNYGYTF
-	15	-	TRBV27	TRBJ1-2	TGTGCCAGCAGTGGTCTAAGAGCAGGGTTGGATGGCTACACCTTC	CASSGLRAGLDGYTF
-	14	-	TRBV30	TRBJ2-5	TGTGCCTGGAGTGTACGGGGGAGGCAAGAGACCCAGTACTTC	CAWSVRGRQETQYF
-	13	few	TRBV7-2	TRBJ2-6	TGTGCCAGCAGACTGTCTGGGGCCAACGTCCTGACTTTC	CASRLSGANVLTF
-	13	few	TRBV30	TRBJ1-2	TGTGCCTGGAGCGCTGGACCCTATTATGGCTACACCTTC	CAWSAGPYYGYTF
-	14	-	TRBV7-9	TRBJ1-6	TGTGCCAGCAGCTTAGCGTTCAAGGAGTCACCCCTCCACTTT	CASSLAFKESPLHF
-	12	few	TRBV7-9	TRBJ1-1	TGTGCCAGCAGCTTAACCGACACTGAAGCTTTCTTT	CASSLTDTEAFF
-	13	-	TRBV30	TRBJ2-5	TGTGCCTGGAGTGTGCGACGCCAAGAGACCCAGTACTTC	CAWSVRRQETQYF
-	13	-	TRBV5-1	TRBJ2-7	TGCGCCAGCAGTAAGGGGCCCGCCTACGAGCAGTACTTC	CASSKGPAYEQYF
TRBD2	16	-	TRBV30	TRBJ2-5	TGTGCCTGGAGTGTACGGACTAGCGGGGGGGAAGAGACCCAGTACTTC	CAWSVRTSGGEETQYF
-	12	few	TRBV29-1	TRBJ1-1	TGCAGCGTGGGAGGGGCGGACACTGAAGCTTTCTTT	CSVGGADTEAFF
TRBD1	14	-	TRBV7-2	TRBJ2-5	TGTGCCAGCGGGGGACAGAGGCATAGGGAGACCCAGTACTTC	CASGGQRHRETQYF
-	15	-	TRBV19	TRBJ1-5	TGTGCCAGTATATCTTCTCGAGAGATAAATCAGCCCCAGCATTTT	CASISSREINQPQHF
TRBD1	14	-	TRBV4-2	TRBJ2-1	TGTGCCAGCAGCCGTGAACAGGGGGCGACTGAGCAGTTCTTC	CASSREQGATEQFF
-	14	once	TRBV5-6	TRBJ2-4	TGTGCCAGCAGCTTGGCCGGAACAAAAAACATTCAGTACTTC	CASSLAGTKNIQYF
-	13	-	TRBV9	TRBJ2-1	TGTGCCAGCAGCGTAGACCCGACCAATGAGCAGTTCTTC	CASSVDPTNEQFF
-	13	-	TRBV5-1	TRBJ1-1	TGCGCCAGCAGCTTGCAGGATAACACTGAAGCTTTCTTT	CASSLQDNTEAFF
-	13	-	TRBV15	TRBJ1-5	TGTGCCACCAGCCCCAAGGGAAATCAGCCCCAGCATTTT	CATSPKGNQPQHF
-	10	-	TRBV20-1	TRBJ1-2	TGCAGTGCGGATAGCGGGGGCTACACCTTC	CSADSGGYTF
TRBD1	15	many	TRBV4-3	TRBJ1-2	TGCGCCAGCAGCCAAGATCCCGCTACAGGGGAGGGCTACACCTTC	CASSQDPATGEGYTF
TRBD2	15	-	TRBV30	TRBJ2-7	TGTGCCTGGAGTGTAGTAGGGCGGGAGATCGGCGAGCAGTACTTC	CAWSVVGREIGEQYF
-	13	-	TRBV7-9	TRBJ1-2	TGTGCCAGCAGCTTAGCGGGGTACGATGGCTACACCTTC	CASSLAGYDGYTF
TRBD2	16	-	TRBV4-2	TRBJ2-1	TGTGCCAGCAGCCCCCAGGTGGCGGGGGGAAACAATGAGCAGTTCTTC	CASSPQVAGGNNEQFF
-	14	-	TRBV29-1	TRBJ1-1	TGCAGCGCATCCCCCCCACAGGTCCCCACTGAAGCTTTCTTT	CSASPPQVPTEAFF
-	11	-	TRBV19	TRBJ2-5	TGTGCCAGTAGTTCCACGGAGACCCAGTACTTC	CASSSTETQYF
TRBD2	18	-	TRBV4-3	TRBJ2-3	TGCGCCAGCAGCCAAGGAGCTAGCGGGGGGGCCCGCACAGATACGCAGTATTTT	CASSQGASGGARTDTQYF
TRBD2	14	-	TRBV29-1	TRBJ2-5	TGCAGCGTGGGAGATAGCGGGGGCGGGGAGACCCAGTACTTC	CSVGDSGGGETQYF